This record covers a single T cell receptor (beta chain). Its binding antigen is unknown. No quality values exist for individual bases; no much larger clone is one base distant. The record originates from a study of blood T cell repertoires in COVID-19 (dated by TCRdb to 2018 to 2020). About the investigation overall: The collaborator samples originated in the United States, Italy and Spain and spanned the acute and convalescent phases of COVID-19. The material from the prospective study consisted of cDNA or gDNA derived from T cells, B-cell-depleted T cells, or PBMCs. The dataset comprised deeply sampled blood TCRbeta repertoires from subjects exposed to, actively infected with, or recovered from COVID-19. The repertoires were released in a freely available public database meant as a resource for research on the immune response to SARS-CoV-2. The samples were drawn from two sources: the first 160 participants of the ongoing ImmuneRACE study, and 950 to 1,500 subjects contributed by 6 global collaborators. The sample metadata nearly always contained a de-identified subject ID, COVID-19 status, age in years and sex. Where available, HLA class I and class II types were obtained from metadata supplied by the sample provider rather than from assay-based typing.

V is clipped by 3 bases and J by 11 bases, and the sequence between their germline boundaries is 16 bases long. Including the terminal cysteine and phenylalanine, the CDR3 comprises 12 residues. The read is trimmed to its CDR3 DNA, 36 bases read in frame from base 1. CDR1 DFQATT and CDR2 SNEGSKA were looked up in the germline V gene (reference sequence). The immunoSEQ Assay, a bias-controlled multiplex PCR, was used to amplify TCRbeta CDR3 regions from genomic DNA. The original methods were these. The number of nucleated cells in each sample was estimated from the amplification of reference gene primers within the assay. To quantify the absolute abundance of each unique TCRbeta CDR3 rearrangement, sequence reads were collapsed and filtered. For each sample, productive Simpson clonality was calculated by taking the square root of Simpson's diversity index across productive rearrangements. The table comes from immuneACCESS by way of TCRdb, which keeps in-frame sequences with V and J called. Part of the clones is missing from these tables; in studies checked, under half for an unresolved V gene and the rest for unknown reasons. V and J calls and clone size follow that table, whereas D and trimming were derived from the DNA. The sample data list 150,000 to 200,000 clones, and around nine tenths of these were observed just once. The ten largest clones capture roughly 0.77% of the sample.

What the authors observed across the whole study: How much clinical and demographic metadata was included differed by source and by participant, and the metadata was provided uncurated.

Enrolling through a virtual design, the prospective study's participants ranged in age from roughly 18 to 100 years and lived across some 22 United States geographic areas. Cohort assignment in the prospective study relied on participant-reported clinical history from a screening survey and a study questionnaire. ImmuneRACE Cohort 3 recovered participants were defined by two consecutive negative NP/OP PCR tests, healthcare professional clearance, or symptom resolution. In the prospective study, mobile phlebotomists collected whole blood, serum and a nasopharyngeal or oropharyngeal swab from each participant. Prospective study participants could optionally give additional blood draws and questionnaires over a roughly 2-month period. Blood samples from the prospective study were shipped frozen or at room temperature prior to DNA extraction.

The chain was built from TRBV20-1 and TRBJ2-5, with a weak D call of TRBD2 (6 bases match). Sequences were obtained from PBMCs or T cells enriched from blood (not recorded which). This receptor was identified in a woman younger than 30 who had recovered from COVID-19. The base sequence is TGCAGTGCTAGTGGACTGGAGGGGTGGCAGTACTTC. This is translated as CSASGLEGWQYF.